Listed below are T cell receptor beta chains from one sample, sequenced in a study of blood T cell repertoires in COVID-19. Libraries were prepared by immunoSEQ multiplex PCR; TCRdb keeps only in-frame clonotypes and omits some of them. Of some 180,000 clones in the sample, roughly 80% were seen once. Sequenced sample: PBMCs or T cells enriched from blood (not recorded which). These receptors were taken from a man aged 60-69 years who had been exposed to COVID-19. Both conserved end residues are part of each CDR3. Each record gives: V gene, J gene, CDR3 protein.

>TRBV6-2/TRBV6-3|TRBJ2-7
CASSSDRTFSYEQYF
>TRBV6-4|TRBJ1-1
CASSATGQNEAFF
>TRBV27|TRBJ1-2
CASSSDRVGGYTF
>TRBV27|TRBJ2-7
CASSFRKGASPSYEQYF
>TRBV6-1|TRBJ1-2
CASSEAPGKDYGYTF
>TRBV7-2|TRBJ2-3
CASSLTSGIPYTQYF
>TRBV2|TRBJ2-2
CASRDSGRRAAGELFF
>TRBV28|TRBJ1-1
CASSVPGTGDTEAFF
>TRBV5-1|TRBJ2-2
CASRPRRTGAGGTGELFF
>TRBV15|TRBJ1-1
CATSRGDRGALTEAFF
>TRBV4-1|TRBJ1-5
CASSQVRDINQPQHF
>TRBV24-1|TRBJ2-1
CATSDWSSDGEQFF
>TRBV6-6|TRBJ2-1
CASSYAGREQFF
>TRBV4-2|TRBJ1-4
CASSPPGTGREKLFF
>TRBV15|TRBJ1-2
CATSRVARDLYGYTF
>TRBV7-2|TRBJ2-7
CASSLALANYEQYF
>TRBV6-6|TRBJ1-3
CASSPQGTRPVGNTIYF
>TRBV4-3|TRBJ1-2
CASSQDTGIYGYTF
>TRBV6-5|TRBJ1-3
CASIRGSGNTIYF
>TRBV5-1|TRBJ2-2
CASSLTYNTGELFF
>TRBV7-8|TRBJ2-7
CASSWRRDRGSYEQYF
>TRBV5-1|TRBJ2-1
CASSLTVSSYNEQFF
>TRBV20-1|TRBJ1-1
CSASGARDTEAFF
>TRBV6-2/TRBV6-3|TRBJ2-1
CASSTGAWAFF
>TRBV24-1|TRBJ2-5
CATSEAGVPETQYF
>TRBV11-2|TRBJ1-1
CASSRYRDKRAFF
>TRBV3-1/TRBV3-2|TRBJ2-2
CASSRGTKSTGELFF
>TRBV24-1|TRBJ1-2
CATSDLLEGYTF
>TRBV24-1|TRBJ1-5
CATSDQRGPGGPTNQPQHF
>TRBV5-1|TRBJ2-5
CASRTSGRAEETQYF
>TRBV30|TRBJ2-1
CAWSIGLVGEQFF
>TRBV2|TRBJ1-5
CASSGYRDREQHF
>TRBV25-1|TRBJ2-3
CASSELLQGLNTQYF
>TRBV28|TRBJ1-3
CASSRGNTIYF
>TRBV19|TRBJ1-3
CASSISGTGGNTIYF
>TRBV6-5|TRBJ1-2
CASSQTGGGYGYTF
>TRBV27|TRBJ2-1
CASSYRASGSGYNEQFF
>TRBV28|TRBJ2-2
CASSPGGTLNTGELFF
>TRBV10-1|TRBJ1-1
CASSESSRLNTEAFF
>TRBV11-1|TRBJ2-7
CASSRTSGVYEQYF
>TRBV5-6|TRBJ2-7
CASSPGQGPTYEQYF
>TRBV9|TRBJ2-1
CASSATTGVKDNEQFF
>TRBV4-1|TRBJ2-4
CASSQIQGIDIQYF
>TRBV11-1|TRBJ2-1
CASSLNRNEQFF
>TRBV24-1|TRBJ2-1
CATSDQTGGSYNEQFF
>TRBV7-9|TRBJ2-2
CASSRSGTNTGELFF
>TRBV9|TRBJ2-2
CASSPRQGNTGELFF
>TRBV7-8|TRBJ2-6
CASRIGASGANVLTF
>TRBV28|TRBJ1-1
CASTGTGQNTEAFF
>TRBV28|TRBJ2-1
CASSPGGTSYNEQFF
>TRBV28|TRBJ1-4
CASRSQGEKLFF
>TRBV7-2|TRBJ2-1
CASSWTGGNEQFF
>TRBV10-3|TRBJ1-1
CAISGLANTEAFF
>TRBV5-1|TRBJ1-1
CASSRVPNTEAFF
>TRBV18|TRBJ2-6
CASSPLPSGTGASGANVLTF
>TRBV7-2|TRBJ2-7
CASSYHGASGSSYEQYF
>TRBV7-9|TRBJ1-2
CASSPQGASGYTF
>TRBV7-2|TRBJ2-1
CASSLVQGAYNEQFF
>TRBV28|TRBJ1-5
CASSRMPGSGNQPQHF